This TCR beta chain was captured by sequencing in a study of beta chain features in type 1 diabetes. About the research overall: Across every sample, around 100,000,000 sorted cells were examined in total. Study observations and caveats: Patients with Type 1 diabetes showed moderately but significantly shorter TCRB CDR3s in all four CD4+ subsets.

TCRB transcripts that were expressed got sequenced, as all of the isolated RNA had been reverse transcribed. The repertoire was sequenced with immunoSEQ multiplex PCR; TCRdb's copy has only in-frame clones and lacks some. The sample holds roughly 350,000 clones, around a tenth seen once. The table lists this clone with a few counts. What it recognizes is unknown. The germline V gene has CDR1 WNHNN and CDR2 SYGVQD (reference sequence). Deletions cut 5 bases from V and 1 base from J, with 13 bases between. The CDR3 loop spans 15 amino acids. The sequenced sample was central memory CD4+ T cells from blood. This sequence originates from a man aged 30-40 years with type 1 diabetes. V and J are TRBV10-1 and TRBJ2-3; either TRBD1 or TRBD2 may supply D (5 bases each). The CDR3 nucleotides read TGCGCCAGCAGTCGGGACCCCGGGGGCACAGATACGCAGTATTTT. Translation: CASSRDPGGTDTQYF.